A selection of T cell receptor beta chains follows, all from one sample in a study of cytomegalovirus exposure and HLA in healthy donors. Generated by immunoSEQ multiplex PCR, the TCRdb table keeps only in-frame clones and is missing some. The sample holds 150,000 to 200,000 clones; around 65% are singletons and the top ten take less than 3.5%. Sample: PBMCs. The receptors stem from a woman between 40 and 50 years old in good health and CMV-seropositive. Both conserved end residues are part of each CDR3. Fields, in order: J gene, D gene, clone size, V gene, CDR3 DNA, CDR3 protein. D genes are given only for firm matches. Clone size is given for some rows only: seen once, a few or many times, or a class if the clone is expanded.

j_gene: TRBJ1-5; d_gene: TRBD1; abundance: .; v_gene: TRBV6-1; CDR3nt: TGTGCCAGCGGACAGGATTATAGCAATCAGCCCCAGCATTTT; CDR3aa: CASGQDYSNQPQHF
j_gene: TRBJ2-7; d_gene: .; abundance: few; v_gene: TRBV4-2; CDR3nt: TGTGCCAGCAGCCAAGTTGAAGGAGAGGAGCAGTACTTC; CDR3aa: CASSQVEGEEQYF
j_gene: TRBJ2-7; d_gene: TRBD2; abundance: .; v_gene: TRBV4-1; CDR3nt: TGCGCCAGCAGCCCCCAACTAGCGGCCTCCTACGAGCAGTACTTC; CDR3aa: CASSPQLAASYEQYF
j_gene: TRBJ2-4; d_gene: .; abundance: .; v_gene: TRBV28; CDR3nt: TGTGCCAGCAGTTTTACAACAGGGTCGTCAAACATTCAGTACTTC; CDR3aa: CASSFTTGSSNIQYF
j_gene: TRBJ2-3; d_gene: TRBD2; abundance: few; v_gene: TRBV25-1; CDR3nt: TGTGCCAGCAGTGAATTAGGGGACTATCCCACAGATACGCAGTATTTT; CDR3aa: CASSELGDYPTDTQYF
j_gene: TRBJ2-5; d_gene: TRBD1; abundance: few; v_gene: TRBV14; CDR3nt: TGTGCCAGCAGCCAAGATCGAGACAGGGATGAGACCCAGTACTTC; CDR3aa: CASSQDRDRDETQYF
j_gene: TRBJ2-5; d_gene: .; abundance: .; v_gene: TRBV10-3; CDR3nt: TGTGCCATCAGTGAGGCGGGGGCCGTCCAAGAGACCCAGTACTTC; CDR3aa: CAISEAGAVQETQYF
j_gene: TRBJ1-2; d_gene: .; abundance: .; v_gene: TRBV11-2; CDR3nt: TGTGCCAGCAGCTCCACGGCCCAGGGTCCCTATGGCTACACCTTC; CDR3aa: CASSSTAQGPYGYTF
j_gene: TRBJ2-5; d_gene: TRBD1; abundance: .; v_gene: TRBV18; CDR3nt: TGTGCCAGCTCACCAATTACAGGGGGAGAGACCCAGTACTTC; CDR3aa: CASSPITGGETQYF
j_gene: TRBJ2-1; d_gene: TRBD2; abundance: .; v_gene: TRBV7-2; CDR3nt: TGTGCCAGCAGCCCTCTAGCGGGACATTACAATGAGCAGTTCTTC; CDR3aa: CASSPLAGHYNEQFF
j_gene: TRBJ2-7; d_gene: TRBD1; abundance: few; v_gene: TRBV27; CDR3nt: TGTGCCAGCAGTTTGGCGGGACAGGGGCCAGCCGAGCAGTACTTC; CDR3aa: CASSLAGQGPAEQYF
j_gene: TRBJ2-5; d_gene: .; abundance: .; v_gene: TRBV10-2; CDR3nt: TGCGCCAGCTCACCGGCGGGGCCGGAAGAGACCCAGTACTTC; CDR3aa: CASSPAGPEETQYF
j_gene: TRBJ1-3; d_gene: .; abundance: .; v_gene: TRBV5-1; CDR3nt: TGCGCCAGCAGCTTGGCAGGATCTGGAAACACCATATATTTT; CDR3aa: CASSLAGSGNTIYF
j_gene: TRBJ2-7; d_gene: TRBD1; abundance: .; v_gene: TRBV27; CDR3nt: TGTGCCAGCAGTTCCGGGGACAGGGGGCTCGAGCAGTACTTC; CDR3aa: CASSSGDRGLEQYF
j_gene: TRBJ2-7; d_gene: TRBD2; abundance: .; v_gene: TRBV18; CDR3nt: TGTGCCAGCTCTCCAACAGCGGGGCGGAAGTACTACGAGCAGTACTTC; CDR3aa: CASSPTAGRKYYEQYF
j_gene: TRBJ2-7; d_gene: TRBD2; abundance: .; v_gene: TRBV4-1; CDR3nt: TGCGCCAGCAGCCGGGGACTAGCGGGGGGCCGAGACTTCTACGAGCAGTACTTC; CDR3aa: CASSRGLAGGRDFYEQYF
j_gene: TRBJ1-6; d_gene: TRBD1; abundance: .; v_gene: TRBV10-3; CDR3nt: TGTGCCATGGGGACAGATTATAATTCACCCCTCCACTTT; CDR3aa: CAMGTDYNSPLHF